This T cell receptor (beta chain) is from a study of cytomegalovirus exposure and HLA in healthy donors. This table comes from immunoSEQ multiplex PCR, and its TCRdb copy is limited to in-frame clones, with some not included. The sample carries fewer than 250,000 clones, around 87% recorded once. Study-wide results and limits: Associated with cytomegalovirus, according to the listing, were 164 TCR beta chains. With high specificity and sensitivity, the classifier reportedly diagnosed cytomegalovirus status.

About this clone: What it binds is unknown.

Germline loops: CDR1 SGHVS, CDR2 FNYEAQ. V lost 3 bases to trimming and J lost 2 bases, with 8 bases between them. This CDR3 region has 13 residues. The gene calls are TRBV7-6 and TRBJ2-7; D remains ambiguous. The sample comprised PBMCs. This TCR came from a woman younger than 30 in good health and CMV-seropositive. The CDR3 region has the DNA TGTGCCAGCAGCTTGGCCCCCACCTACGAGCAGTACTTC. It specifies CASSLAPTYEQYF.